This T cell receptor beta chain originates from a study of shared T cell receptors in the human thymus (TCRdb year 2021). As for the study more broadly: The study examined how self-reactive, shared T-cell receptor alpha chains are generated in the human thymus.

Library preparation employed the immunoSEQ multiplex PCR assay. TCRdb obtained this table from immuneACCESS and retained in-frame rearrangements with V and J assigned. These tables miss some clones; where compared with another copy, unresolved V genes account for less than half of the shortfall, and the remainder is unexplained. The sample profile shows 650,000 to 950,000 clones; approximately 85% of them were found once. Under 0.012% of the sample comes from the top ten. V is pruned by 10 bases and J by 4 bases, leaving 24 bases of the junction without a gene match. Measured from the cysteine to the phenylalanine, the CDR3 is 19 residues long. The CDR3 DNA has 57 bases and is translated from base 1. Reading the germline V gene gives CDR1 SGHAT and CDR2 FQNNGV. This clone was seen a single time. What antigen it recognizes has not been identified. No much larger clone is present one base from it, and per-base qualities are unavailable.

The data were also submitted as part of a second study, on human thymus T cells. The second publication reports: The donors were immunologically healthy infants in Finland who had open corrective cardiac surgery for congenital heart defects. Thymus tissue was collected as surgical resects that were removed during corrective cardiac surgery. Usage of V and J gene segments appeared to be biased in both the thymic and the peripheral blood repertoires. According to the related research, thymic TCR repertoires were highly overlapping among unrelated individuals. The study used eight infant thymus samples plus four related peripheral blood samples to characterize TCR alpha and beta repertoires. The infant donors were about 6 to 244 days old, and the cohort included over 5 males and two females. Thymocytes were freed from the tissue by mechanical means and kept at -70 degrees C as pellets of roughly 8.5-31 million cells. Genomic DNA was extracted from frozen cell pellets with a QIAsymphony instrument. The immunoSEQ multiplex PCR assay was used to amplify the TCRB and TCRAD loci from a standardized amount of quality-controlled genomic DNA. The amplicons spanned the V(D)J region and were long enough to cover the CDR3 and allow V and J genes to be identified. Amplicon sequencing was performed on an Illumina platform through the commercial immunoSEQ service. Primer bias and sequencing errors were corrected using previously described methods, and TCRAD and TCRB definitions followed the IMGT database. The repertoires were analysed using immunoSEQ Analyzer 3.0 and VDJTools for basic statistics, V/J segment usage, diversity estimates, rarefaction and pairwise overlap. Diversity was estimated using the Chao1, ChaoE, Efron-Thisted, Shannon and inverse Simpson indices, and was also estimated on datasets down-sampled to the size of the smallest sample. Repertoire overlap was determined by strict matching of CDR3 nucleotide sequence, V gene and J gene, and Jaccard-based multidimensional scaling clustering was applied. On average, thymus samples gave hundreds of thousands of unique TCRB clonotypes, whereas blood samples gave some 84,000.

The TCR sequence derives from a girl in the first two years of life with a congenital heart defect. Donor details come from another sample of the same person, matched by shared clones. The V and J segments used are TRBV11-2 and TRBJ2-7; the central 11 bases match TRBD2. Sequencing input: thymocytes. This receptor carries the CDR3 CATLNGRGVAGGRRYEQYF. At the DNA level, the sequence is TGTGCCACCCTCAATGGGAGGGGAGTAGCGGGGGGGAGAAGGTACGAGCAGTACTTC.